Listed below are T cell receptor beta chains from one sample, sequenced in a study of blood T cell repertoires in COVID-19. Clones were sequenced by immunoSEQ multiplex PCR, and TCRdb holds only the in-frame ones, with some missing. The sample has nearly 100,000 clones, 65% to 85% seen once. Sequencing was performed on peripheral blood. The receptors were sampled from a woman between 55 and 75 years old with acute or convalescent COVID-19. Both conserved end residues are part of each CDR3. D genes are given only for firm matches. The listing skips clone size in some rows; elsewhere it reads once, few, many or a size class.

>-|-|TRBJ1-2|TRBV12-2
TGTGCAAGTCGCTTCTTTAGGGGGCTTTCGAACTATGGCTACACCTTC
CASRFFRGLSNYGYTF
>-|TRBD2|TRBJ2-7|TRBV2
TGTGCCAGCAGCGCGGATAGCGGGGGGGTCTACGAGCAGTACTTC
CASSADSGGVYEQYF
>-|-|TRBJ2-5|TRBV18
TGTGCCAGCTCTACAGGGAGCCAAGAGACCCAGTACTTC
CASSTGSQETQYF
>-|-|TRBJ1-5|TRBV30
TGTGCCTGGAGTTGGAGAAGCAATCAGCCCCAGCATTTT
CAWSWRSNQPQHF
>-|-|TRBJ2-2|TRBV6-5
TGTGCCAGCAGGGCAGGGGCGGACACCGGGGAGCTGTTTTTT
CASRAGADTGELFF
>-|-|TRBJ1-1|TRBV5-5
TGTGCCAGCAGCTTGGTTGAGGGAATGAACACTGAAGCTTTCTTT
CASSLVEGMNTEAFF
>-|TRBD1|TRBJ2-1|TRBV12-5
TGTGCTAGTGGTTTGGCCGAAAACAGGGGTGTAATCTACAATGAGCAGTTCTTC
CASGLAENRGVIYNEQFF
>-|-|TRBJ1-4|TRBV12-3/TRBV12-4
TGTGCCAGCATTCGGCAGGGTAATGAAAAACTGTTTTTT
CASIRQGNEKLFF
>-|-|TRBJ2-3|TRBV12-3/TRBV12-4
TGTGCCAGCCGTAGCACTGAAGATACGCAGTATTTT
CASRSTEDTQYF
>few|TRBD1|TRBJ1-4|TRBV11-3
TGTGCCAGCAGCGTCAGGGGGGTTAATGAAAAACTGTTTTTT
CASSVRGVNEKLFF
>-|TRBD2|TRBJ2-3|TRBV9
TGTGCCAGCAGCGGTACCCTAGCGGCCGCCACAGATACGCAGTATTTT
CASSGTLAAATDTQYF
>-|-|TRBJ1-5|TRBV21-1
TGTGCCAGCGGGCCTAAGAGCAATCAGCCCCAGCATTTT
CASGPKSNQPQHF
>-|TRBD2|TRBJ2-2|TRBV30
TGTGCCTGGAGCCAGGATCGGGGGGGAACCGGGGAGCTGTTTTTT
CAWSQDRGGTGELFF
>-|TRBD1|TRBJ1-1|TRBV28
TGTGCCAGCAGTTCGGGACAGGGGTACACTGAAGCTTTCTTT
CASSSGQGYTEAFF
>-|-|TRBJ2-2|TRBV24-1
TGTGCCACCAGTGATTTTTTCGGCACCGGGGAGCTGTTTTTT
CATSDFFGTGELFF
>few|TRBD2|TRBJ2-2|TRBV18
TGTGCCAGCTCACCCGCTGGACTAGGAGGCACCGGGGAGCTGTTTTTT
CASSPAGLGGTGELFF
>few|-|TRBJ1-1|TRBV7-9
TGTGCCAGCAGCTTGACAGCGAACACTGAAGCTTTCTTT
CASSLTANTEAFF
>-|-|TRBJ1-1|TRBV7-9
TGTGCCAGCAGCTTAGAAGGCGGATCAGTTTCTGAAGCTTTCTTT
CASSLEGGSVSEAFF
>-|-|TRBJ1-5|TRBV4-1
TGCGCCAGCAGCCAAGGTCATAGCAATCAGCCCCAGCATTTT
CASSQGHSNQPQHF
>-|TRBD1|TRBJ2-7|TRBV7-2
TGTGCCAGCAGCTTACTCTCGGCAGGACAGGTTCGGTCCTACGAGCAGTACTTC
CASSLLSAGQVRSYEQYF
>few|-|TRBJ2-7|TRBV11-3
TGTGCCAGCGGCCAGGGCACAGCCTACGAGCAGTACTTC
CASGQGTAYEQYF
>once|-|TRBJ1-1|TRBV28
TGTGCCAGCACTAGACAGGCCCTAAACACTGAAGCTTTCTTT
CASTRQALNTEAFF
>-|-|TRBJ2-1|TRBV11-1
TGTGCCAGCAGCTTTGCGGGGTTAAACTACAATGAGCAGTTCTTC
CASSFAGLNYNEQFF